This entry features one T cell receptor beta chain sequence. Its antigen is not known. The data belong to a study of Ad26.COV2.S vaccination and SARS-CoV-2 variants. As for the study in general: Ad26.COV2.S was injected intramuscularly once or twice, 56 days apart.

Findings and caveats of the study: Spike-specific TCR breadth ran higher among vaccine recipients than placebo recipients. Non-spike TCR breadth did not differ much between vaccine and placebo recipients.

The treatment is: 19 received Ad26.COV2.S at low or high dose, single or two shots; about 5 received placebo; per-sample allocation not given. It was on day 63 after the first vaccine or placebo injection that samples were taken. This CDR3 is built from 14 residues. V gave up 0 bases and J gave up 8 bases, with 13 bases separating them. Germline CDR1 and CDR2: LGHNA and YSLEER. The data were produced by immunoSEQ multiplex PCR, yet TCRdb's version contains in-frame clones alone and is incomplete. Of 330,000 or so clones listed, 85% to 90% were seen once; the top ten hold approximately 5%. This TCR was recovered from a person aged 18-60 years who received the Ad26.COV2.S COVID-19 vaccine or a placebo. This sequence joins TRBV4-3 and TRBJ1-1; D possibly corresponds to TRBD1 (5 bases). Material: peripheral blood, obtained in a trial of Ad26.COV2.S vaccine versus placebo. CDR3 DNA: TGCGCCAGCAGCCAAGAGGGGGGGATTAAGGAAGCTTTCTTT. Its protein is CASSQEGGIKEAFF.